The 9 T cell receptor beta chains listed next were all sequenced from one sample in a study of blood T cell repertoires in COVID-19. Data came from immunoSEQ multiplex PCR; TCRdb stores just in-frame clones and leaves some out. The table records 150,000 to 200,000 clones, approximately 80% of them present only once. Sequenced sample: PBMCs or T cells enriched from blood (not recorded which). These receptors came from a man aged 45-65 years who had recovered from COVID-19.

The genes are TRBV19 and TRBJ1-6, with D tentatively TRBD1 (6 bases). The CDR3 consists of 13 residues. V shed 10 bases and J shed 7 bases, with 14 bases lying between them. The germline gives CDR1 LNHDA, CDR2 SQIVND (reference sequence). CDR3 sequence (DNA): TGTGCCACCGGGCAGGGGATGAATTCACCCCTCCACTTT. Its translation: CATGQGMNSPLHF.

In regard to this clone: At one boundary the junction diverges from the germline segment, which might be a read error. The V and J genes are TRBV5-1 and TRBJ2-2; D may be TRBD1 (6 bases). CDR1 and CDR2 from the germline V gene are SGHRS and YFSETQ. The CDR3 is 18 amino acids. CDR3 nucleotides: TGCGCCAGCAGCTTGGGTCCCTGGACAGCAGCGAACACCGGGGATCTGTTTTTT. It encodes CASSLGPWTAANTGDLFF.

The chain carries TRBV20-1 and TRBJ2-2; TRBD2 agrees at 10 bases. Germline lookup yields CDR1 DFQATT and CDR2 SNEGSKA (reference sequence). V was clipped by 3 bases and J by 0 bases; unmatched bases: 4. This CDR3 contains 16 residues. CDR3 loop: CSASASGGTNTGELFF. CDR3 bases: TGCAGTGCTAGTGCTAGCGGGGGTACGAACACCGGGGAGCTGTTTTTT.

V is TRBV27 and J is TRBJ1-5; TRBD1 matches at 10 bases. This CDR3 has 13 amino acids. Germline V gene lookup returns CDR1 MNHEY and CDR2 SMNVEV (reference sequence). V gave up 4 bases and J gave up 7 bases; unmatched junction bases: 1. The CDR3 loop reads CASSWTGGQPQHF. The CDR3 DNA follows: TGTGCCAGCAGTTGGACAGGGGGACAGCCCCAGCATTTT.

V is TRBV10-1 and J is TRBJ1-2; TRBD1 matches at 9 bases. V was clipped by 2 bases and J by 4 bases; unmatched bases: 11. The CDR3 runs to 17 residues. Germline loops: CDR1 WNHNN, CDR2 SYGVQD (reference sequence). The CDR3 here is CASSERLTGGPRYGYTF. The CDR3 region has the DNA TGCGCCAGCAGTGAGAGACTTACAGGGGGCCCTCGCTATGGCTACACCTTC.

This chain uses TRBV1 with TRBJ2-3; whether TRBD2, the table's D call, matches the DNA was not checked. TRBV1 is a recognized pseudogene. This CDR3 has 17 amino acids. The CDR3 spells CTSSQDLAGENPDTQYF. In DNA form, the CDR3 reads TGCACCAGCAGCCAAGACCTAGCGGGGGAGAATCCAGATACGCAGTATTTT.

The V and J genes are TRBV9 and TRBJ1-3, with D possibly matching TRBD1 (6 bases). This CDR3 has 15 residues. Germline V gives CDR1 SGDLS, CDR2 YYNGEE. V was cut by 4 bases and J by 4 bases, with 15 bases left in between. CDR3 loop: CASSRTGGPGNTIYF. The CDR3 DNA reads as TGTGCCAGCAGCCGAACCGGGGGGCCCGGAAACACCATATATTTT.

The V call is TRBV13, the J call TRBJ1-1; a possible D gene is TRBD1 (5 bases). There are 15 residues in the CDR3. V lost 0 bases and J 1 base, leaving 9 bases between the germline ends. Germline loops: CDR1 PRHDT, CDR2 FYEKMQ (reference sequence). CDR3: CASSLGVGGNTEAFF. CDR3 bases: TGTGCCAGCAGCTTAGGAGTCGGGGGGAACACTGAAGCTTTCTTT.

The chain combines TRBV9 with TRBJ1-4; 7 bases map to TRBD1. V gave up 2 bases and J gave up 0 bases; unmatched junction bases: 7. Germline lookup yields CDR1 SGDLS and CDR2 YYNGEE. This CDR3 comprises 17 residues. The CDR3 DNA reads TGTGCCAGCAGCGTCTCGACAGGGACTTCAACTAATGAAAAACTGTTTTTT. This sequence encodes CASSVSTGTSTNEKLFF.